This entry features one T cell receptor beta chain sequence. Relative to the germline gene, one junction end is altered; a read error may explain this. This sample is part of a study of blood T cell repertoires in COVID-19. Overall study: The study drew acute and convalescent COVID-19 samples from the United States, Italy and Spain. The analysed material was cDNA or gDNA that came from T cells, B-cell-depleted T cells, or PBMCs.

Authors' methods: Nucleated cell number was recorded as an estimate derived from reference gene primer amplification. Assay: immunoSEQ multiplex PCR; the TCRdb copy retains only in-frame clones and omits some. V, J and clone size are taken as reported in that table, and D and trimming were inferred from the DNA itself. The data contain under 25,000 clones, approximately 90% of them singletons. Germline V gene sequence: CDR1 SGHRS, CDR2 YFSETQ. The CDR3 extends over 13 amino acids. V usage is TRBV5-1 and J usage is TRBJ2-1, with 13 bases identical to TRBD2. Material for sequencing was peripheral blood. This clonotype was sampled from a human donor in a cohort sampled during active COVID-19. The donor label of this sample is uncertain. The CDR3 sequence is CASSPETSGRRVF. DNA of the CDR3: TGCGCCAGCAGCCCTGAGACTAGCGGGAGGCGAGTCTTC.